The 5 T cell receptor beta chains presented below share a single source sample, sequenced in a study of OX40 agonist ivuxolimab in advanced cancers. The data were produced by immunoSEQ multiplex PCR, yet TCRdb's version contains in-frame clones alone and is incomplete. The sample has around 16,000 clones; 75% to 85% are singletons. This specimen was CD4+ or CD8+ T cells sorted from blood, taken in a trial of the OX40 agonist ivuxolimab. The receptors derive from an adult with an advanced solid tumor such as melanoma, head and neck, liver or kidney cancer.

This clone is categorized as medium-sized. The chain uses TRBV2 and TRBJ1-2; D is undetermined. Germline CDR1 and CDR2: SNHLY and FYNNEI. This CDR3 contains 15 residues. Trimming took 0 bases from V and 3 from J, leaving 11 bases between them. The CDR3 DNA is TGTGCCAGCAGTGAAGCGCAGAACAGTTACTATGGCTACACCTTC. This translates into CASSEAQNSYYGYTF.

This sequence joins TRBV5-4 and TRBJ2-7; TRBD1 aligns across 7 bases. Germline CDR1 SGHNT, CDR2 YYREEE (reference sequence). The CDR3 is 14 amino acids. V lost 4 bases, J lost 1 base, and 5 bases stayed unmatched. Written as DNA, the CDR3 is TGTGCCAGCAGCGAGTGGGACAGATCCTACGAGCAGTACTTC. It codes for CASSEWDRSYEQYF.

This chain joins TRBV6-6 and TRBJ1-2; D unresolved. The CDR3 is made up of 11 amino acids. Germline V gene sequence: CDR1 MNHNY, CDR2 SVGAGI (reference sequence). The CDR3 protein is CATIGGVGYTF. CDR3 DNA: TGTGCAACCATCGGCGGGGTCGGCTACACCTTC.

This chain uses TRBV13 with TRBJ2-7; weak D call: TRBD1 (6 bases). Trimming removed 5 bases from V and 3 bases from J, with 14 bases in between. This CDR3 spans 14 amino acids. Germline CDR1 PRHDT, CDR2 FYEKMQ (reference sequence). This chain's CDR3 is CASSIRQASYEQYF. The CDR3 region has the DNA TGTGCCAGCAGCATAAGACAGGCGAGCTACGAGCAGTACTTC.

The chain joins TRBV6-4 to TRBJ2-3; TRBD2 matches at 8 bases. With V trimmed by 0 bases and J by 4 bases, 6 bases remained unmatched. This CDR3 contains 16 residues. The germline gives CDR1 MRHNA, CDR2 SNTAGT. CDR3 loop: CASSDSPGGPPDTQYF. The CDR3 region has the DNA TGTGCCAGCAGTGACTCGCCGGGGGGGCCTCCAGATACGCAGTATTTT.